These T cell receptor beta chains were read from a single sample in a study of glioma-infiltrating T cells after dendritic cell vaccination. The repertoire was sequenced with immunoSEQ multiplex PCR; TCRdb's copy has only in-frame clones and lacks some. The sample has under 100,000 clones; around 85% are singletons. Sequences were derived from blood, sampled before dendritic cell vaccination. Source of these receptors: a human donor with glioblastoma. Each CDR3 is given with its conserved first and last residue. Fields, in order: CDR3 length, V gene, J gene, CDR3 protein.

17	TRBV4-3	TRBJ1-2	CASSAHIHRTTGYGYTF
16	TRBV2	TRBJ2-7	CASSRLLAGDGYEQYF
15	TRBV9	TRBJ2-1	CASSVQGPSYNEQFF
15	TRBV9	TRBJ1-1	CASSPSGDRNTEAFF
16	TRBV21-1	TRBJ2-7	CASSKKEGTGVVGQYF
14	TRBV7-2	TRBJ2-7	CASSLGLASDEQYF
15	TRBV19	TRBJ1-2	CASSIRGRDNYGYTF
16	TRBV4-2	TRBJ2-2	CASSRSAGVNTGELFF
11	TRBV19	TRBJ1-1	CATTGGVKAFF
13	TRBV2	TRBJ2-5	CASSGTSGWTQYF
14	TRBV7-2	TRBJ2-1	CASSLDGPYNEQFF
13	TRBV19	TRBJ1-1	CASSIVGGTEAFF
14	TRBV10-3	TRBJ2-1	CAISETSGSNEQFF
15	TRBV7-8	TRBJ1-6	CASSLADRRDSPLHF
14	TRBV9	TRBJ1-2	CASSGQVSNYGYTF
13	TRBV5-1	TRBJ2-7	CASSHGTGYEQYF
15	TRBV7-2	TRBJ1-5	CASSLGGLGGQPQHF